This entry features one TCR beta chain sequence. As yet, its antigen is unknown. The sample belongs to a study of OX40 agonist ivuxolimab in advanced cancers. Study as a whole: Patients received the agonistic anti-OX40 (CD134) antibody ivuxolimab. Under the entry rules, prior anti-PD-1, anti-PD-L1 or anti-CTLA-4 therapy was allowed, and approximately 40% had some.

TCRdb's copy holds only in-frame clones and misses some; the assay was immunoSEQ multiplex PCR. The sample gives 45,000 to 65,000 clones, approximately 84% of which show up once; about 3.1% is in the top ten. V was pared by 6 bases and J by 7 bases, with 16 bases between. Germline V CDR1 and CDR2: MNHEY, SVGAGI. The CDR3 length is 14 residues. Points from the study as a whole: Some nonresponders likewise displayed low normalized T-cell clonal expansion. CD4+ T cells averaged fewer expanded clones than CD8+ T cells.

The chain has TRBV6-5 and TRBJ1-5; D ambiguous. This receptor was identified in an adult with an advanced solid tumor such as melanoma, head and neck, liver or kidney cancer. Sequencing was performed on CD4+ or CD8+ T cells sorted from blood, taken in a trial of the OX40 agonist ivuxolimab. The CDR3 nucleotides are TGTGCCAGCAGGGCGGGCGCGGAGGCCCAGCCCCAGCATTTT. It encodes CASRAGAEAQPQHF.